The next 29 T cell receptor beta chains were all read from a single sample in a study of T cell changes during pregnancy in multiple sclerosis. Clones were sequenced by immunoSEQ multiplex PCR, and TCRdb holds only the in-frame ones, with some missing. This sample has tens of thousands of clones; under 95% occur once, and the top ten carry approximately 1.5%. The sample in question was peripheral blood, obtained in the third trimester of pregnancy. Receptors were obtained from a female donor with multiple sclerosis, enrolled in a pregnancy study.

The V and J genes are TRBV10-1 and TRBJ1-3; D call uncertain. V lost 0 bases and J 3 bases, leaving 9 bases between the germline ends. From germline, CDR1 is WNHNN and CDR2 SYGVQD (reference sequence). CDR3 length: 15 residues. Here the CDR3 DNA reads TGCGCCAGCAGTGAGTCGTCGAGGGTTGGAAACACCATATATTTT. It translates to CASSESSRVGNTIYF.

The V call is TRBV5-1, the J call TRBJ2-5; tentatively, D is TRBD1 (6 bases). Germline V CDR1 and CDR2: SGHRS, YFSETQ. Trimming shortened V by 1 base and J by 5 bases, and 9 bases separated the two germline ends. There are 13 residues in the CDR3. The chain's CDR3 is CASSLNRAETQYF. The CDR3 DNA is TGCGCCAGCAGCTTGAACAGGGCTGAGACCCAGTACTTC.

This rearrangement joins TRBV6-1 to TRBJ2-7, with D possibly TRBD1 on 5 matching bases. Germline assignment: CDR1 MNHNS and CDR2 SASEGT. Trimming took off 4 bases at V and 2 bases at J, with 18 bases between the two ends. The CDR3 sequence is 16 residues long. Here the CDR3 DNA reads TGTGCCAGCAGTGGACTGTTTTCTCAGGGAACCTACGAGCAGTACTTC. Translated: CASSGLFSQGTYEQYF.

The chain joins TRBV5-4 to TRBJ2-5; weak D call: TRBD2 (6 bases). This CDR3 region has 12 residues. The germline V and J ends were trimmed by 9 bases and 4 bases, with 13 bases remaining between them. Germline CDR1 is SGHNT and CDR2 is YYREEE (reference sequence). The CDR3 DNA reads as TGTGCCATTTATAGACTAGGAGAGACCCAGTACTTC. Translating gives CAIYRLGETQYF.

CDR3 sequence reads: CASQGAETQYF. For the CDR3, the DNA is TGTGCCAGCCAAGGGGCTGAGACCCAGTACTTC. The V call is TRBV13, the J call TRBJ2-5; D is possibly TRBD1 (5 bases). The V gene lost 8 bases and the J gene lost 5 bases, with 9 bases spanning the gap. The germline CDR1 and CDR2 sequences are PRHDT and FYEKMQ (reference sequence). The CDR3 has 11 residues.

This chain links TRBV18 with TRBJ1-2; D gene unclear. V gave up 0 bases and J gave up 4 bases, with 9 bases separating them. The CDR3 sequence is 14 residues long. Per germline, CDR1 KGHSH and CDR2 LQKENI. CDR3 amino acids: CASSPPGGPYGYTF. CDR3 coding DNA: TGTGCCAGCTCACCACCGGGAGGGCCCTATGGCTACACCTTC.

The chain recombines TRBV5-1 with TRBJ2-1; 16 positions agree with TRBD2. Germline V gives CDR1 SGHRS, CDR2 YFSETQ. Trimming took 4 bases from V and 1 from J; bases not matched to a gene: 8. The CDR3 is 19 residues long. CDR3 sequence: CASSDPGLAGGRSYNEQFF. DNA of the CDR3: TGCGCCAGCAGCGATCCGGGACTAGCGGGGGGGCGGTCCTACAATGAGCAGTTCTTC.

V and J are TRBV29-1 and TRBJ2-5; maybe TRBD2 (5 bases). V was pared by 6 bases and J by 7 bases, with 18 bases between. Germline CDR1 is SQVTM and CDR2 is ANQGSEA. The CDR3 contains 13 residues. CDR3 region: CSVTQQVGGTQYF. CDR3 DNA sequence: TGCAGCGTAACCCAGCAGGTCGGAGGGACCCAGTACTTC.

The chain employs TRBV28 and TRBJ1-2; 9 bases align to TRBD1. The CDR3 loop spans 14 amino acids. Trimming removed 5 bases from V and 7 bases from J; junction bases left unmatched: 8. The germline CDR1 and CDR2 sequences are MDHEN and SYDVKM. This CDR3 is CASSIHTGGSGYTF. The CDR3 DNA follows: TGTGCCAGCAGTATCCACACAGGGGGCTCTGGCTACACCTTC.

This chain joins TRBV11-2 and TRBJ1-5, with D uncertain. CDR3 size: 12 residues. Germline values: CDR1 SGHAT, CDR2 FQNNGV. Trimming left V 5 bases short and J 9 bases short, with 11 bases between. CDR3 sequence (DNA): TGTGCCAGCAGCGCCAGCGGGCGGCCCCAGCATTTT. This translates into CASSASGRPQHF.

The genes are TRBV6-5 and TRBJ1-2; D uncertain. Trimming cost V 5 bases and J 5 bases, with 18 bases left between them. The CDR3 has 15 amino acids. Germline values: CDR1 MNHEY, CDR2 SVGAGI. This CDR3 reads CASSRRTGSSYGYTF. CDR3 nucleotide sequence: TGTGCCAGCAGTCGCAGGACGGGAAGCTCTTATGGCTACACCTTC.

This chain uses TRBV7-2 with TRBJ2-3; tentatively, D is TRBD2 (5 bases). Trimming stripped 1 base from V and 6 bases from J, with 17 bases between. CDR1 and CDR2 (germline): SGHTA, FQGNSA. The CDR3 is 16 amino acids. CDR3 sequence (DNA): TGTGCCAGCAGCTTAGTTGGCGGCAGGACTTTGGATACGCAGTATTTT. It codes for CASSLVGGRTLDTQYF. The full variable domain, in which reference TRBV7-2 and TRBJ2-3 provide the parts outside the CDR3, is GAGVSQSPSNKVTEKGKDVELRCDPISGHTALYWYRQSLGQGLEFLIYFQGNSAPDKSGLPSDRFSAERTGGSVSTLTIQRTQQEDSAVYLCASSLVGGRTLDTQYFGPGTRLTVL.

The genes are TRBV5-5 and TRBJ2-7, with TRBD1 matching 9 bases. The CDR3 length is 15 residues. The germline CDR1 and CDR2 sequences are SGHKS and YYEKEE (reference sequence). V dropped 4 bases and J dropped 6; count of bases not matched to a gene: 11. The CDR3 bases are TGTGCCAGCAGCCTACAGGGACAGGGTCCTGGCGAGCAGTACTTC. Protein: CASSLQGQGPGEQYF.

V gene TRBV10-1 combines with J gene TRBJ1-4; 8 bases are a match to TRBD1. CDR1 and CDR2 (germline): WNHNN, SYGVQD (reference sequence). The CDR3 spans 15 residues. With V trimmed by 0 bases and J by 7 bases, 4 bases remained unmatched. The DNA for the CDR3 is TGCGCCAGCAGTGAGTCGACAGGGGCGCTTGAAAAACTGTTTTTT. Translated: CASSESTGALEKLFF.

The gene calls are TRBV2 and TRBJ1-6; TRBD1 aligns across 7 bases. This CDR3 region has 15 residues. The V and J ends lost 7 bases and 7 bases, in that order; junction bases with no gene match: 10. CDR1 is SNHLY and CDR2 is FYNNEI in the germline V gene. The CDR3 is CASIIDRAGNSPLHF. The DNA of the CDR3 is TGTGCCAGCATTATAGACAGGGCAGGGAATTCACCCCTCCACTTT.

The rearrangement uses TRBV4-3 and TRBJ1-6; 7 positions agree with TRBD1. Germline CDR1 reads LGHNA; CDR2 reads YSLEER. The CDR3 is made up of 14 amino acids. V was clipped by 4 bases and J by 7 bases; unmatched bases: 4. CDR3 sequence (DNA): TGCGCCAGCAGCCCGACAGGGCGGAATTCACCCCTCCACTTT. This codes for CASSPTGRNSPLHF.

The V and J genes are TRBV27 and TRBJ1-2, with 7 bases lining up with TRBD1. Germline CDR1 MNHEY, CDR2 SMNVEV (reference sequence). V was clipped by 4 bases and J by 0 bases; unmatched bases: 11. The CDR3 loop spans 17 amino acids. The CDR3 DNA reads as TGTGCCAGCAGTTCGAGGGTGCGAGACAGGGCTAACTATGGCTACACCTTC. Protein sequence: CASSSRVRDRANYGYTF.

The chain carries TRBV5-4 and TRBJ2-5; D is perhaps TRBD2 (7 bases). The CDR3 has 16 amino acids. The V end was cut by 0 bases, the J end by 2 bases, with 14 bases between. CDR1 and CDR2 from the germline V gene are SGHNT and YYREEE (reference sequence). CDR3 coding DNA: TGTGCCAGCAGCTTGGATCGGGGGGCTGCTCAAGAGACCCAGTACTTC. It is translated as CASSLDRGAAQETQYF. The whole variable domain, remainder taken from reference TRBV5-4 and TRBJ2-5, is ETGVTQSPTHLIKTRGQQVTLRCSSQSGHNTVSWYQQALGQGPQFIFQYYREEENGRGNFPPRFSGLQFPNYSSELNVNALELDDSALYLCASSLDRGAAQETQYFGPGTRLLVL.

This clone was counted a few times. The chain is built from TRBV7-2 and TRBJ1-2; D call uncertain. The CDR3 loop spans 16 amino acids. Trimming took off 4 bases at V and 2 bases at J, with 17 bases between the two ends. Germline V gene data show CDR1 as SGHTA and CDR2 as FQGNSA. The CDR3 protein is CASSSREGSSNYGYTF. CDR3 nucleotide sequence: TGTGCCAGCAGCTCTCGGGAGGGCTCGTCCAACTATGGCTACACCTTC.

This clone was found once. The chain links TRBV19 to TRBJ2-1; 9 nucleotides agree with TRBD2. The CDR3 sequence is 16 residues long. Germline V lookup: CDR1 LNHDA, CDR2 SQIVND (reference sequence). The J segment lost 5 bases and the V segment lost 3 bases, leaving 8 bases of the junction unmatched. The CDR3 DNA is TGTGCCAGTAGTATTAGGGGACTAGCTAGCCACAATGAGCAGTTCTTC. Encoded protein: CASSIRGLASHNEQFF.

This clone was recorded only once. The chain uses TRBV7-3 and TRBJ2-3, with no clear D. The CDR3 has 14 amino acids. V gave up 5 bases and J gave up 1 base, with 10 bases separating them. Germline CDR1 SGHTA, CDR2 FQGTGA. CDR3 bases: TGTGCCAGCAGCGTCGCGCCGGGCACAGATACGCAGTATTTT. The encoded protein is CASSVAPGTDTQYF.

The V gene is TRBV28, the J gene TRBJ2-7; 9 nucleotides match TRBD1. CDR3 size: 15 residues. V shed 6 bases and J 4 bases; nucleotides not matched to a gene: 10. CDR1 and CDR2 (germline): MDHEN, SYDVKM. CDR3 residues: CASSYGTGTLYEQYF. In DNA form, the CDR3 reads TGTGCCAGCAGCTACGGGACAGGGACTTTATACGAGCAGTACTTC.

The chain joins TRBV2 to TRBJ1-5; D unclear. Germline CDR1 and CDR2: SNHLY and FYNNEI. Trimming left V 2 bases short and J 5 bases short, with 13 bases between. The CDR3 consists of 15 residues. Here the CDR3 DNA reads TGTGCCAGCAGTGAAACCCTTGTGAGGGATCAGCCCCAGCATTTT. Amino acids: CASSETLVRDQPQHF.

This chain connects TRBV18 to TRBJ2-3; 11 bases map to TRBD2. Germline lookup yields CDR1 KGHSH and CDR2 LQKENI. Trimming took 3 bases from V and 5 from J; bases not matched to a gene: 10. The CDR3 has 17 amino acids. CDR3 region: CASSPFLAGGPEDTQYF. The CDR3 DNA is TGTGCCAGCTCACCTTTTTTAGCGGGGGGGCCTGAAGATACGCAGTATTTT.

V gene TRBV7-2 combines with J gene TRBJ1-1, with 8 nucleotides matching TRBD1. Looked up from germline, CDR1 is SGHTA and CDR2 is FQGNSA. The CDR3 length is 15 residues. After removal of 3 bases from V and 3 bases from J, the junction contained 6 bases not matched to a gene. The CDR3 reads CASSFDQGADTEAFF. In nucleotides, the CDR3 is TGTGCCAGCAGCTTTGATCAGGGGGCCGACACTGAAGCTTTCTTT.

This chain joins TRBV7-2 and TRBJ1-3; tentative D call: TRBD1 (5 bases). The CDR3 is 15 amino acids. From germline, CDR1 is SGHTA and CDR2 FQGNSA. Trimming cost V 1 base and J 0 bases, with 7 bases left between them. The CDR3 DNA follows: TGTGCCAGCAGCTTAGTGGGGGGCTCTGGAAACACCATATATTTT. It yields the protein CASSLVGGSGNTIYF.

The J gene is TRBJ1-5, the V gene TRBV6-1; D unclear. CDR1 MNHNS and CDR2 SASEGT come from the germline V gene. V gave up 5 bases and J gave up 4 bases, with 12 bases separating them. The CDR3 is made up of 14 amino acids. CDR3: CASSNLRNNQPQHF. For the CDR3, the DNA is TGTGCCAGCAGTAACCTAAGAAATAATCAGCCCCAGCATTTT.

The gene calls are TRBV6-5 and TRBJ1-1, with a weak D call TRBD1 (6 bases). Germline V gene lookup returns CDR1 MNHEY and CDR2 SVGAGI. The CDR3 length is 12 residues. The germline V and J ends were trimmed by 6 bases and 5 bases, with 10 bases remaining between them. Written as DNA, the CDR3 is TGTGCCAGCAGATCCGACAGGACTGAAGCTTTCTTT. It translates to CASRSDRTEAFF.

This sequence joins TRBV2 and TRBJ2-5; 9 bases agree with TRBD2. Trimming cost V 9 bases and J 9 bases; bases outside gene matches: 11. Looked up from germline, CDR1 is SNHLY and CDR2 is FYNNEI. This CDR3 has 13 residues. CDR3 bases: TGTGCCAGGGGACTAGCCCACCTGGGGTCCCAGTACTTC. Protein sequence: CARGLAHLGSQYF.